This TCR beta chain was sequenced in a study of tumor-infiltrating lymphocytes in localized non-small cell lung cancer (dated by TCRdb to the early 2020s). A note on the overall study: The cohort covered several histologies, both smokers and never-smokers, and patients whose samples were collected after neoadjuvant chemotherapy. Resected tumor tissue and uninvolved lung tissue described as non-adjacent to the tumor were contributed by each patient, with both tissues obtained from the same patient. Flow cytometry, multiplex immunofluorescence, RNA-seq, exome sequencing and proteomics were applied to the same patients as TCR sequencing, which was one of several integrated assays. The overall ICON cohort comprised over 120 surgical patients with localized non-small cell lung cancer whose tumors were resected. A total of roughly 51 patients were part of the paired comparison of immunoSEQ T-cell fraction between tumor and uninvolved lung.

TCR sequencing with the immunoSEQ assay provided the T-cell fraction in tumor and uninvolved lung tissue. Under the source paper's analysis protocol: In the survival analysis, patients were divided into a high T-cell fraction group (upper tertile) and a low T-cell fraction group (lower two tertiles), and the two groups were compared using a log-rank test. A signed-rank test was used to test differences in T-cell fraction between paired tumor and uninvolved lung samples. Drawn from immuneACCESS, this table holds only the in-frame rearrangements with V and J called that TCRdb kept. Clones are partly lost; checked studies trace under half to an unresolved V gene and leave the rest unexplained. V, J and clone size are taken as reported in that table, and D and trimming were inferred from the DNA itself. The table for this sample lists approximately 12,000 clones; around 68% of them were counted only once. The top ten hold 9.4% of the sample.

ICON enrollment began in 2016, and the last patient was enrolled in 2018. A subcohort of 70 to 85 patients provided fresh tumor and matched uninvolved tissue for in-depth immune analyses, with TCR sequencing among those analyses. DNA isolated from bulk tissue, without cell sorting, was used for TCR sequencing. CDR1 and CDR2, looked up from the germline V gene, are SGHVS and FNYEAQ. V is shortened by 4 bases, J by 0 bases, and the region joining them spans 12 bases. Measured from the cysteine to the phenylalanine, the CDR3 is 16 residues long. The sequence is cut down to CDR3 DNA, 48 bases in frame from base 1. In this sample, this clone turned up a few times. Its antigen has not been determined. Per-nucleotide qualities are absent, and no much larger clonotype sits a single base away. General conclusions and limits of the study: Because different assays used different pieces of the same tissue, intratumor heterogeneity could not be separated from technical variation. Recurrence-free survival showed no association with tumor T-cell fraction from TCR sequencing (p = 0.61). TCRbeta sequencing supported higher T cell infiltration in tumors than in uninvolved lung tissue, consistent with immunofluorescence CD3 counts. TCR-derived T-cell fraction did not differ between the flow cytometry-defined immunotypes IM1 (good prognosis) and IM2 (poor prognosis). Assay coverage differed among patients according to how much tissue was available, so only a subset of the cohort had TCR sequencing.

The sample consisted of lung tumor tissue. The clonotype originates from a human donor with non-small cell lung cancer. The chain joins TRBV7-6 to TRBJ1-4; matching of 5 bases hints at TRBD1 as the D gene. The DNA is as follows: TGTGCCAGCAGCTCACAGGAAATTGCAACTAATGAAAAACTGTTTTTT. It translates to CASSSQEIATNEKLFF.